These 7 T cell receptor beta chains came from one sample sequenced in a study of T cell responses to AZD1222 COVID-19 vaccine. Sequencing used immunoSEQ multiplex PCR; TCRdb keeps in-frame clones, though not all of them. The sample comprises around 180,000 clones, 70% to 90% of which are singletons, and about 25% rests with the top ten. Source: peripheral blood, taken 28 days after the second AZD1222 dose. The receptors here all came from an adult who received the AZD1222 COVID-19 vaccine.

This clone was counted a single time. The gene calls are TRBV7-3 and TRBJ2-2; maybe TRBD2 (6 bases). There are 15 residues in the CDR3. CDR1 is SGHTA and CDR2 is FQGTGA in the germline V gene. The V end was cut by 2 bases, the J end by 0 bases, with 7 bases between. The CDR3 region has the DNA TGTGCCAGCAGCTTAGCGGGGTCGAACACCGGGGAGCTGTTTTTT. This encodes CASSLAGSNTGELFF.

The rearrangement joins TRBV28 to TRBJ1-2; 7 bases fit TRBD1. V lost 6 bases and J lost 2; bases outside the gene matches: 3. This CDR3 is 13 amino acids long. The germline V gene has CDR1 MDHEN and CDR2 SYDVKM. Written as DNA, the CDR3 is TGTGCCAGCAGGTGGGACAGCAACTATGGCTACACCTTC. Protein product: CASRWDSNYGYTF.

Turning to this clone: Other nucleotide sequences from this sample produce the same CDR3. The chain joins TRBV5-1 to TRBJ2-7; D may be TRBD1 or TRBD2 (5 bases each). Looked up from germline, CDR1 is SGHRS and CDR2 is YFSETQ. This CDR3 is built from 13 residues. V shed 4 bases and J shed 0 bases, with 8 bases lying between them. CDR3 region: CASSTGASYEQYF. Here the CDR3 DNA reads TGCGCCAGCAGCACCGGGGCCTCCTACGAGCAGTACTTC.

The gene calls are TRBV4-3 and TRBJ2-2; the D call may be TRBD1 or TRBD2 (6 bases each). The CDR3 extends over 16 amino acids. Per the germline V gene, CDR1 is LGHNA and CDR2 is YSLEER. V dropped 6 bases and J dropped 4 bases, with 18 bases sitting between them. CDR3 nucleotides: TGCGCCAGCAGACGCGCGCCGGGGGCGAGCACCGGGGAGCTGTTTTTT. This encodes CASRRAPGASTGELFF.

This clone was picked up one time. Written as DNA, the CDR3 is TGTGCCAGCAGCTTAGGCAGGGGCGGTTCTTATGGCTACACCTTC. Protein: CASSLGRGGSYGYTF. The chain couples TRBV11-1 to TRBJ1-2; TRBD1 might be the D (6 bases). The V and J ends lost 1 base and 5 bases respectively, with 14 bases between them. The germline V gene has CDR1 SGHAT and CDR2 FQDESV (reference sequence). CDR3 length: 15 amino acids.

As for this clone: The identical CDR3 is also encoded by other nucleotide sequences in the sample. The chain links TRBV5-1 to TRBJ2-5; TRBD1 matches 9 bases. The CDR3 runs to 14 residues. CDR1 and CDR2 from the germline V gene are SGHRS and YFSETQ. V was pared by 4 bases and J by 1 base, with 2 bases of the junction left unmatched. The CDR3 nucleotides are TGCGCCAGCAGCCCGGGACAGGGCCAAGAGACCCAGTACTTC. It specifies CASSPGQGQETQYF.

About this clone itself: A read error may account for a junction end that differs from germline. The chain recombines TRBV2 with TRBJ2-1; D may match TRBD1 or TRBD2 (5 bases each). The CDR3 covers 13 residues. CDR1 is SNHLY and CDR2 is FYNNEI in the germline V gene. CDR3 coding DNA: TGTGCCAGCAGTGAAGGTCTTGGGACCCCCGGGGTCTTC. Translation gives CASSEGLGTPGVF. Full variable domain (remainder filled in from reference TRBV2 and TRBJ2-1): EPEVTQTPSHQVTQMGQEVILRCVPISNHLYFYWYRQILGQKVEFLVSFYNNEISEKSEIFDDQFSVERPDGSNFTLKIRSTKLEDSAMYFCASSEGLGTPGVFGPGTRLTVL.